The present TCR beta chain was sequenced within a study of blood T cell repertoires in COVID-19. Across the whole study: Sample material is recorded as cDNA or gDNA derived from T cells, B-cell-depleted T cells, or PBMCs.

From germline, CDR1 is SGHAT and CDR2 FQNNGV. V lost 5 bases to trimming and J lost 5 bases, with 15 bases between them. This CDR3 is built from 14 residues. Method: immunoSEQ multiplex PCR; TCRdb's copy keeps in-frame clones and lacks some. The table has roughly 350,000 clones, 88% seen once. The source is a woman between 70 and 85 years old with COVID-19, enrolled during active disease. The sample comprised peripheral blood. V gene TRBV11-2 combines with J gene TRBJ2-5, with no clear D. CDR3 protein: CASSPPVNLETQYF. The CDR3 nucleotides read TGTGCCAGCAGCCCCCCCGTGAACTTGGAGACCCAGTACTTC.